This TCR beta chain appears in the sequencing data of a study of early T cells in non-severe SARS-CoV-2 infection (TCRdb year 2021). The study in broad terms: Bulk RNA from unsorted whole blood was used for TCR sequencing, so alpha and beta chains could not be paired. On the study overall, not on this receptor specifically: VDJdb matching was skewed toward anti-spike CD8 responses and likely underestimated virus-specific expansions by missing private and CD4 specificities.

Receptor libraries were prepared by 5' RACE. Sequencing instrument: NextSeq 500. To correct for sequencing error and PCR bias, the TCR library protocol tagged individual cDNA molecules with unique molecular identifiers. Sequencing covered both TCR alpha and beta chains, and within each sample the abundances of alpha and beta sequences were tightly co-correlated. The study's own analysis went as follows. Decombinator V4 was used to annotate TCR sequences for V gene, J gene and CDR3. TCRs were defined as expanded if a significant change between any two time points was detected under a Poisson model with p below 0.0001. Abundances of TCRs were expressed as counts per million after normalisation to the total number of TCRs sequenced in each sample. MAIT TCRs were defined by TRAV1-2 paired with TRAJ12, TRAJ20 or TRAJ33, and iNKT TCRs by TRAV10 paired with TRAJ18. VDJdb, accessed 1 November 2021, was searched for CMV, EBV and SARS-CoV-2 annotated TCRs, excluding TCRs annotated for multiple antigens. The raw public data were reprocessed by TCRdb itself: fastp quality trimming at Q25, MiXCR clonotype calling, in-frame beta chains only. Rows with a matching CDR3 protein are joined into one entry that keeps the most common DNA and genes. The V and J calls reflect TCRdb's pipeline rather than the authors' work. The sample records some 88,000 distinct CDR3 sequences, approximately 15% of which are singletons. In total, the top ten clones hold 5.1% of the sample.

The cysteine opens and the phenylalanine closes a CDR3 of 14 amino acids. Only the CDR3 portion is preserved as DNA: 42 bases, with reading frame beginning at the first base. A distance of 13 bases separates the germline ends of V and J, which lose 7 bases and 4 bases respectively. The table lists this clonotype with a few counts. No antigen is known for it. Base qualities are not provided; no much larger clone lies one nucleotide away. A case-control design nested within a healthcare worker cohort in London, UK, was used, with weekly nasopharyngeal swab PCR tests and blood sampling performed. Healthcare workers were enrolled in the week of the UK lockdown, from 23 to 31 March 2020, and were followed every week for up to roughly 15 weeks.

The sequenced sample was whole blood, obtained at baseline. The TCR comes from an adult who was a healthcare worker with PCR-confirmed SARS-CoV-2 infection or an uninfected control (not recorded which). The rearrangement joined TRBV12-3 or TRBV12-4 to TRBJ1-4, and possibly TRBD1, on 6 matching bases. Here the CDR3 is given as CASTEQGVNEKLFF. The DNA is as follows: TGTGCCAGCACCGAACAGGGAGTTAATGAAAAACTGTTTTTT.